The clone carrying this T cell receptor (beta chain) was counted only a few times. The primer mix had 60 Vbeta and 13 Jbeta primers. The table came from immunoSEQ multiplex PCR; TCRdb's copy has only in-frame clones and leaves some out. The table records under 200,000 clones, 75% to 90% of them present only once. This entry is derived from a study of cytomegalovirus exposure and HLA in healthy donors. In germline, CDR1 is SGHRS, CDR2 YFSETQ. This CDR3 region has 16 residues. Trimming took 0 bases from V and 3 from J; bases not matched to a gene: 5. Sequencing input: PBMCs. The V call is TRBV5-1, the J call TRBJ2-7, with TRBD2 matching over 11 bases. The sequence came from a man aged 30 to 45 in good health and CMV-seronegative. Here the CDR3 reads CASSLDLAGGFYEQYF. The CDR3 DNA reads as TGCGCCAGCAGCTTGGATCTAGCGGGAGGCTTCTACGAGCAGTACTTC.